This T cell receptor (beta chain) was obtained from a study of blood T cell repertoires in COVID-19. V lost 3 bases, J lost 7 bases, and 3 bases stayed unmatched. This CDR3 contains 15 residues. The V gene's germline CDR1 is MRHNA and CDR2 SNTAGT. The data were produced by immunoSEQ multiplex PCR, yet TCRdb's version contains in-frame clones alone and is incomplete. The sample has 150,000 or so clones, 85% to 90% seen once. The TCR sequence derives from a man aged 18 to 29 with COVID-19, enrolled during active disease. The gene calls are TRBV6-4 and TRBJ2-1; the match to TRBD2 covers 13 bases. Sequenced input: peripheral blood. The CDR3 here is CASSDGLAGDNEQFF. Here the CDR3 DNA reads TGTGCCAGCAGTGATGGACTAGCGGGAGATAATGAGCAGTTCTTC.